The sequence of this T cell receptor (beta chain) was determined in a study of blood T cell repertoires in COVID-19. Germline lookup yields CDR1 LNHDA and CDR2 SQIVND (reference sequence). The CDR3 runs 17 residues. V dropped 3 bases and J dropped 2; count of bases not matched to a gene: 12. This clone was seen a single time. The table came from immunoSEQ multiplex PCR; TCRdb's copy has only in-frame clones and leaves some out. The data show around 140,000 clones, roughly 78% seen once. What was sequenced was peripheral blood. The chain uses TRBV19 and TRBJ1-2; 7 positions match TRBD1. This receptor was taken from a human donor with acute or convalescent COVID-19. The donor label of this sample is uncertain. CDR3 bases: TGTGCCAGTAGTATTATACCGGGACAGCAAATCAACTATGGCTACACCTTC. Protein sequence: CASSIIPGQQINYGYTF.